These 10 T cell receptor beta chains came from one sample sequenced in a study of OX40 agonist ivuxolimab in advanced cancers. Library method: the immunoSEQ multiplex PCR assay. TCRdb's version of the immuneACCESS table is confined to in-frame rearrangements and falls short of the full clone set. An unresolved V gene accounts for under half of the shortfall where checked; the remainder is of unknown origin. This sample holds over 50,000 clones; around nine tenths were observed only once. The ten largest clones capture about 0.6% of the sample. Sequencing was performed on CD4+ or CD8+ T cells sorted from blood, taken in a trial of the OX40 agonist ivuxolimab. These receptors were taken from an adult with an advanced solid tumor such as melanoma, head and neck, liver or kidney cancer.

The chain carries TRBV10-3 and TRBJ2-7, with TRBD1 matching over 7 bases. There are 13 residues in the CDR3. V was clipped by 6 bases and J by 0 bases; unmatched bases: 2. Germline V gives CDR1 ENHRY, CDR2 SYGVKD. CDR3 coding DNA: TGTGCCATCAGATGGGACAGCTCCTACGAGCAGTACTTC. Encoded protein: CAIRWDSSYEQYF.

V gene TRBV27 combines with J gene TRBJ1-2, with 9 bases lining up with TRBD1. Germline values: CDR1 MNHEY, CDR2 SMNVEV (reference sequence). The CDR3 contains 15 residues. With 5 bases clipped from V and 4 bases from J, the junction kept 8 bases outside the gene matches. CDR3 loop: CASSPIGQGIYGYTF. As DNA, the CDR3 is TGTGCCAGCAGTCCCATTGGACAGGGGATCTATGGCTACACCTTC.

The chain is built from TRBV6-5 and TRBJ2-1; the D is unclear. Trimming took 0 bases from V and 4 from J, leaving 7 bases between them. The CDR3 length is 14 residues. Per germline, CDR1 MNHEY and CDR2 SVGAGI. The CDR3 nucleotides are TGTGCCAGCAGTTACTCGATTGTATACAATGAGCAGTTCTTC. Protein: CASSYSIVYNEQFF.

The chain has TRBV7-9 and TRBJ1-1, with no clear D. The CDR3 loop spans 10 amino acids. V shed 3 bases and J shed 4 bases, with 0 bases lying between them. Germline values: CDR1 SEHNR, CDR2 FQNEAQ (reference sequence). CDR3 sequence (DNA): TGTGCCAGCAGCTTCACTGAAGCTTTCTTT. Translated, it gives CASSFTEAFF.

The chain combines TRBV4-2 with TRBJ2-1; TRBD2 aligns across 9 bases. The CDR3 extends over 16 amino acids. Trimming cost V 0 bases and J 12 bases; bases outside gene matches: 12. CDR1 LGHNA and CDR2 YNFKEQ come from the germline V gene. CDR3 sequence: CASSQEGLAGSEGQFF. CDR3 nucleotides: TGTGCCAGCAGCCAAGAAGGGCTAGCGGGATCTGAGGGGCAGTTCTTC.

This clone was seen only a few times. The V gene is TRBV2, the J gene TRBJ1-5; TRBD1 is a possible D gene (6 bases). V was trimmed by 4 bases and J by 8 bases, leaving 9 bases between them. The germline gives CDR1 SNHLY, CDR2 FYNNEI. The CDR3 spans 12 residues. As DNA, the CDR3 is TGTGCCAGCAGTGGACAGGACGAGCCCCAGCATTTT. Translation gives CASSGQDEPQHF.

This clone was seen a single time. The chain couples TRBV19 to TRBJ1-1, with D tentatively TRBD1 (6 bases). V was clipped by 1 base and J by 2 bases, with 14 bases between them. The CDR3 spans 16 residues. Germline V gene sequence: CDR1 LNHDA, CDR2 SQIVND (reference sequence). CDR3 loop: CASSIADRLGNTEAFF. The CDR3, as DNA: TGTGCCAGTAGTATAGCAGACAGGCTAGGCAACACTGAAGCTTTCTTT.

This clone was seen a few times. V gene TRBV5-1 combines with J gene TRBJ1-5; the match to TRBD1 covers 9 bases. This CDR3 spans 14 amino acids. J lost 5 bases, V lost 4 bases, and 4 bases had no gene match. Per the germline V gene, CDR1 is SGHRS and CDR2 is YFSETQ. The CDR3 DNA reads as TGCGCCAGCAGCATGGGACAGGGTGATCAGCCCCAGCATTTT. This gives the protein CASSMGQGDQPQHF.

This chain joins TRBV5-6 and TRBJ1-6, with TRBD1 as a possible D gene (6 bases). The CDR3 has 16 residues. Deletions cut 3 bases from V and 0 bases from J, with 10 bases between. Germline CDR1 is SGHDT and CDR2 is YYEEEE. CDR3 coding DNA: TGTGCCAGCAGCTACAGGGCTTTCTCCTATAATTCACCCCTCCACTTT. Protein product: CASSYRAFSYNSPLHF.

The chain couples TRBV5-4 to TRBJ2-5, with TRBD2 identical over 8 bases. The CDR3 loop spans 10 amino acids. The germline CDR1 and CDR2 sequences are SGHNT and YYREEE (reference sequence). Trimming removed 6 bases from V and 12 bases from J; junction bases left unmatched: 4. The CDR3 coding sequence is TGTGCCAGCATCCGGGGGGGTGAGTACTTC. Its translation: CASIRGGEYF.